These 28 T cell receptor beta chains share one sample of origin, sequenced in a study of T-cell reconstitution after alpha-beta-depleted transplantation in children. The authors prepared the TCRbeta library with unique molecular identifiers. In TCRdb, the PCR reads were re-called with MiXCR into one record per CDR3 protein. This sample has around 670,000 distinct CDR3 sequences, with over 10% found just once. The specimen was PBMCs, collected before TCRalphabeta/CD19-depleted stem cell transplant. These TCRs come from a girl aged 2 to 9 with congenital amegakaryocytic thrombocytopenia, due to receive a stem cell transplant.

This clonotype was seen at least ten times. V gene TRBV20-1 combines with J gene TRBJ1-2; D ambiguous. The CDR3 is 16 amino acids. The germline V gene encodes CDR1 DFQATT and CDR2 SNEGSKA (reference sequence). V was cut by 0 bases and J by 0 bases, with 14 bases left in between. CDR3: CSARDDEVTANYGYTF. CDR3 in DNA: TGCAGTGCTAGAGATGATGAAGTAACGGCTAACTATGGCTACACCTTC.

The chain couples TRBV15 to TRBJ2-3, with D tentatively TRBD2 (5 bases). The CDR3 sequence is 17 residues long. The V and J ends lost 0 bases and 2 bases respectively, with 15 bases between them. CDR1 and CDR2 from the germline V gene are LNHNV and YYDKDF (reference sequence). This CDR3 reads CATSRDRRSTTTDTQYF. The CDR3 bases are TGTGCCACCAGCAGAGATAGACGCTCGACTACCACAGATACGCAGTATTTT.

This clonotype was counted many times. This sequence joins TRBV20-1 and TRBJ1-5, with 10 positions matching TRBD1. The CDR3 consists of 16 residues. The V segment lost 1 base and the J segment 3 bases; nucleotides outside the gene matches: 6. In germline, CDR1 is DFQATT, CDR2 SNEGSKA (reference sequence). The CDR3 loop reads CSARVGTGEDNQPQHF. Here the CDR3 DNA reads TGCAGTGCTAGAGTGGGGACAGGGGAGGACAATCAGCCCCAGCATTTT.

This clonotype has a handful of counts. The chain combines TRBV24-1 with TRBJ2-1, with D possibly called TRBD1 or TRBD2 (6 bases each). Germline CDR1 reads KGHDR; CDR2 reads SFDVKD. Deletions cut 9 bases from V and 15 bases from J, with 17 bases between. The CDR3 loop spans 11 amino acids. The CDR3: CATEGGTQRFF. CDR3 in DNA: TGTGCCACCGAAGGGGGGACTCAGCGGTTCTTC.

In its sample, this clonotype was seen many times. The genes are TRBV20-1 and TRBJ2-1; TRBD2 is a possible D gene (6 bases). The CDR3 extends over 13 amino acids. Germline values: CDR1 DFQATT, CDR2 SNEGSKA (reference sequence). The V end lost 6 bases, the J end lost 5 bases, and 14 bases lay between the germline ends. This CDR3 reads CSARGGQNNEQFF. The DNA for the CDR3 is TGCAGTGCGAGGGGAGGACAAAACAATGAGCAGTTCTTC.

In this sample, this clonotype turned up many times. The rearrangement joins TRBV20-1 to TRBJ1-4, with TRBD1 as a possible D gene (5 bases). Germline V gene lookup returns CDR1 DFQATT and CDR2 SNEGSKA (reference sequence). The CDR3 consists of 12 residues. The V end lost 5 bases, the J end lost 7 bases, and 11 bases lay between the germline ends. The CDR3 sequence: CSADRQGEKLFF. The CDR3 DNA is TGCAGTGCTGACCGGCAGGGTGAAAAACTGTTTTTT.

In its sample, this clonotype was seen a few times. V is TRBV27 and J is TRBJ2-1, with D perhaps TRBD1 (6 bases). Germline-derived CDR1 and CDR2 are MNHEY and SMNVEV (reference sequence). This CDR3 has 15 amino acids. Between the trimmed V and J ends, which lost 5 bases and 2 bases, there was a span of 13 bases. CDR3 sequence reads: CASSPGQSAYNEQFF. The DNA for the CDR3 is TGTGCCAGCAGTCCAGGACAGAGTGCCTACAATGAGCAGTTCTTC.

This clonotype was seen ten or more times. This chain connects TRBV29-1 to TRBJ2-2; 9 bases match TRBD1. The germline CDR1 and CDR2 sequences are SQVTM and ANQGSEA. This CDR3 spans 12 amino acids. The CDR3 nucleotides read TGCGGACACAGGGGGCGAGGCGGGGAGCTGTTTTTT. Translated: CGHRGRGGELFF.

At least ten counts were recorded for this clonotype. V and J are TRBV7-6 and TRBJ2-1; possible D gene TRBD2, 6 bases. The CDR3 extends over 14 amino acids. Germline V gives CDR1 SGHVS, CDR2 FNYEAQ. Trimming took off 6 bases at V and 6 bases at J, with 15 bases between the two ends. CDR3 in amino acids: CASSVGGTFNEQFF. CDR3 bases: TGTGCCAGCAGTGTCGGCGGGACCTTCAATGAGCAGTTCTTC.

This clonotype was seen many times. DNA of the CDR3: TGTGCCAGCAGTTCCCGCCTGTTCTACAATGAGCAGTTCTTC. It codes for CASSSRLFYNEQFF. The genes are TRBV12-3 or TRBV12-4 and TRBJ2-1; D gene uncertain. This CDR3 is 14 amino acids long. The V gene lost 4 bases and the J gene lost 3 bases, with 10 bases spanning the gap.

The V and J genes are TRBV7-6 and TRBJ2-1; maybe TRBD1 (5 bases). Looked up from germline, CDR1 is SGHVS and CDR2 is FNYEAQ. V was pared by 5 bases and J by 4 bases, with 15 bases between. The CDR3 extends over 15 amino acids. This chain's CDR3 is CASSHGWGDYNEQFF. The CDR3 nucleotides are TGTGCCAGCAGCCACGGGTGGGGCGATTACAATGAGCAGTTCTTC.

The genes are TRBV7-8 and TRBJ2-3, with D perhaps matching TRBD2 (5 bases). Germline V gene data show CDR1 as SGHVS and CDR2 as FQNEAQ. This CDR3 has 15 residues. V lost 5 bases to trimming and J lost 2 bases, with 14 bases between them. CDR3 amino acids: CASSPQGGLTDTQYF. CDR3 nucleotides: TGTGCCAGCAGCCCACAAGGCGGGCTCACAGATACGCAGTATTTT.

This clonotype came up many times. The rearrangement joins TRBV28 to TRBJ2-2; 11 nucleotides align to TRBD2. This CDR3 contains 16 residues. Per the germline V gene, CDR1 is MDHEN and CDR2 is SYDVKM. Trimming took 6 bases from V and 0 from J; bases not matched to a gene: 3. CDR3 sequence: CASRKTSGTNTGELFF. The CDR3 DNA reads as TGTGCCAGCAGGAAGACTAGCGGGACGAACACCGGGGAGCTGTTTTTT.

This clonotype was found a few times. The chain combines TRBV7-9 with TRBJ1-6; TRBD1 aligns across 8 bases. Germline loops: CDR1 SEHNR, CDR2 FQNEAQ (reference sequence). The CDR3 covers 14 residues. V shed 6 bases and J 14 bases; nucleotides not matched to a gene: 12. The CDR3 reads CASSWLTDREALHF. The CDR3 nucleotides read TGTGCCAGCAGTTGGCTCACGGACAGGGAGGCCCTCCACTTT.

The chain carries TRBV5-1 and TRBJ2-5; D may be TRBD2 (6 bases). Trimming shortened V by 2 bases and J by 4 bases, and 15 bases separated the two germline ends. Germline CDR1 SGHRS, CDR2 YFSETQ. The CDR3 contains 15 residues. The DNA of the CDR3 is TGCGCCAGCAGCTTTTACGGGAGTCTTTTAGAGACCCAGTACTTC. Protein: CASSFYGSLLETQYF. The full variable domain, completed using reference TRBV5-1 and TRBJ2-5, is KAGVTQTPRYLIKTRGQQVTLSCSPISGHRSVSWYQQTPGQGLQFLFEYFSETQRNKGNFPGRFSGRQFSNSRSEMNVSTLELGDSALYLCASSFYGSLLETQYFGPGTRLLVL.

The chain employs TRBV5-5 and TRBJ2-5; the D gene is possibly TRBD1 (6 bases). Germline V gene sequence: CDR1 SGHKS, CDR2 YYEKEE (reference sequence). Between the trimmed V and J ends, which lost 0 bases and 2 bases, there was a span of 11 bases. The CDR3 has 15 amino acids. For the CDR3, the DNA is TGTGCCAGCAGCTTGGCTCTCCAGGGGCAAGAGACCCAGTACTTC. Its protein is CASSLALQGQETQYF.

In this sample, this clonotype turned up many times. The rearrangement uses TRBV5-1 and TRBJ1-5; weak D call: TRBD1 (6 bases). This CDR3 contains 14 residues. The ends were cut back, 0 bases at V and 7 bases at J, with 11 bases in the middle. Germline assignment: CDR1 SGHRS and CDR2 YFSETQ. The CDR3 bases are TGCGCCAGCAGCTTGGGTGGGGGGCTGCAGCCCCAGCATTTT. Protein: CASSLGGGLQPQHF.

A note on this clonotype: One base away lies a much larger clone, so this may be a sequencing read error. The rearrangement links TRBV5-1 to TRBJ2-3, with TRBD2 matching 11 bases. Germline CDR1 and CDR2: SGHRS and YFSETQ. The CDR3 totals 17 residues. J gave up 4 bases and V 5 bases, and 12 bases lay outside the gene matches. The CDR3 loop reads CASSFALAGGYADTQYF. The CDR3 DNA follows: TGCGCCAGCAGTTTTGCCCTAGCGGGAGGATACGCAGATACGCAGTATTTT.

In this sample, this clonotype turned up many times. The CDR3 region has the DNA TGTGCCAGCACCAAATGGTTAGCGGGAGACACCGGGGAGCTGTTTTTT. It translates to CASTKWLAGDTGELFF. The chain employs TRBV5-5 and TRBJ2-2, with 9 positions matching TRBD2. This CDR3 has 16 amino acids. V lost 6 bases to trimming and J lost 3 bases; unmatched junction nucleotides: 9. The germline V gene has CDR1 SGHKS and CDR2 YYEKEE (reference sequence).

The V call is TRBV20-1, the J call TRBJ1-1; D is ambiguous. CDR1 and CDR2 (germline): DFQATT, SNEGSKA (reference sequence). Trimming left V 3 bases short and J 11 bases short, with 16 bases between. The CDR3 has 12 residues. The CDR3 loop reads CSASPRAPSAFF. DNA for the CDR3: TGCAGTGCTAGTCCCCGGGCCCCGAGCGCTTTCTTT.

This clonotype was observed many times. This chain joins TRBV5-1 and TRBJ2-7; 10 bases are shared with TRBD2. The CDR3 has 13 amino acids. Looked up from germline, CDR1 is SGHRS and CDR2 is YFSETQ. J gave up 2 bases and V 5 bases, and 1 base lay outside the gene matches. CDR3: CASSSGRPYEQYF. The DNA for the CDR3 is TGCGCCAGCAGTAGCGGGAGGCCCTACGAGCAGTACTTC.

At least ten counts were recorded for this clonotype. The rearrangement links TRBV6-6 to TRBJ1-2; D gene ambiguous. The germline CDR1 and CDR2 sequences are MNHNY and SVGAGI (reference sequence). The V end was cut by 2 bases, the J end by 3 bases, with 7 bases between. The CDR3 totals 13 residues. The CDR3: CASSYRTDYGYTF. The CDR3 DNA reads as TGTGCCAGCAGTTACCGGACGGACTATGGCTACACCTTC.

The V and J genes are TRBV7-9 and TRBJ2-2; 12 bases align to TRBD2. CDR3 length: 16 amino acids. Germline V lookup: CDR1 SEHNR, CDR2 FQNEAQ (reference sequence). Germline trimming cut 2 bases from V and 4 bases from J; bases unmatched to any gene: 2. This CDR3 reads CASSLLLAGGTGELFF. CDR3 DNA: TGTGCCAGCAGCTTACTACTAGCGGGAGGCACCGGGGAGCTGTTTTTT. Based on the CDR3 plus reference TRBV7-9 and TRBJ2-2, the full variable domain is DTGVSQNPRHKITKRGQNVTFRCDPISEHNRLYWYRQTLGQGPEFLTYFQNEAQLEKSRLLSDRFSAERPKGSFSTLEIQRTEQGDSAMYLCASSLLLAGGTGELFFGEGSRLTVL.

This clonotype was picked up a small number of times. CDR3 DNA sequence: TGTGCCAGCAGTTTTGAAGGGGTCGCAGGCTACGAGCAGTACTTC. Its translation: CASSFEGVAGYEQYF. The chain carries TRBV28 and TRBJ2-7, with TRBD1 as a possible D gene (5 bases). The CDR3 contains 15 residues. CDR1 is MDHEN and CDR2 is SYDVKM in the germline V gene. Trimming removed 3 bases from V and 3 bases from J, with 15 bases in between.

This clonotype turned up a few times. The chain employs TRBV7-2 and TRBJ2-3, with a tentative D call TRBD1 (7 bases). Germline V CDR1 and CDR2: SGHTA, FQGNSA. Trimming pared 8 bases from V and 4 bases from J, leaving 16 bases between. The CDR3 has 14 amino acids. In nucleotides, the CDR3 is TGTGCCAGCCTACCGGCAGGGGGGCCAGATACGCAGTATTTT. It yields the protein CASLPAGGPDTQYF.

This clonotype was seen ten or more times. The chain links TRBV20-1 to TRBJ2-1, with 10 bases identical to TRBD2. The CDR3 spans 17 residues. V shed 1 base, J shed 1 base, and the junction held 7 bases outside the gene matches. Germline lookup yields CDR1 DFQATT and CDR2 SNEGSKA (reference sequence). The CDR3 DNA follows: TGCAGTGCTAGAGCGGCTAGCGGGAGTAGGTCCTACAATGAGCAGTTCTTC. Translation gives CSARAASGSRSYNEQFF.

Only a few counts were recorded for this clonotype. The chain has TRBV28 and TRBJ2-3; D remains ambiguous. Germline V gives CDR1 MDHEN, CDR2 SYDVKM. V lost 7 bases and J 6 bases, leaving 11 bases between the germline ends. CDR3 size: 12 residues. The CDR3 sequence: CASTTHGDTQYF. The CDR3 DNA reads as TGTGCCAGCACCACCCATGGGGATACGCAGTATTTT.

This clonotype was seen more than once but under ten times. The rearrangement joins TRBV20-1 to TRBJ1-1, with 9 bases aligning to TRBD1. Germline V lookup: CDR1 DFQATT, CDR2 SNEGSKA (reference sequence). V was pared by 7 bases and J by 1 base, with 16 bases of the junction left unmatched. This CDR3 is 17 amino acids long. CDR3: CSVIQPGQGNWNTEAFF. CDR3 nucleotides: TGCAGTGTAATTCAACCCGGACAGGGGAATTGGAACACTGAAGCTTTCTTT.